The 30 T cell receptor beta chains listed next were all sequenced from one sample in a study of blood T cell repertoires in COVID-19. The protocol was immunoSEQ multiplex PCR, while the TCRdb copy is restricted to in-frame clones and leaves out a portion. This sample yields about 200,000 clones, of which more than 75% are seen a single time; almost 5% belongs to the top ten. Sequencing was carried out using peripheral blood. The receptor source for this set is an elderly woman with acute or convalescent COVID-19.

The CDR3 DNA follows: TGCGCCAGCAGCTTGTGGTCCGGACAGGGGGTCAACTATGGCTACACCTTC. This translates into CASSLWSGQGVNYGYTF. The gene calls are TRBV5-1 and TRBJ1-2; 10 nucleotides align to TRBD1. The CDR3 has 17 amino acids. Germline V gene data show CDR1 as SGHRS and CDR2 as YFSETQ. V lost 1 base to trimming and J lost 2 bases; unmatched junction nucleotides: 8.

The rearrangement links TRBV9 to TRBJ2-4; D possibly corresponds to TRBD2 (6 bases). The germline V gene has CDR1 SGDLS and CDR2 YYNGEE. This CDR3 is built from 14 residues. Trimming shortened V by 4 bases and J by 3 bases, and 11 bases separated the two germline ends. In DNA, the CDR3 is TGTGCCAGCAGCACTCAGGGAGGCAAAAACATTCAGTACTTC. Its translation: CASSTQGGKNIQYF.

The rearrangement uses TRBV14 and TRBJ2-7; TRBD2 is a possible D gene (5 bases). Germline CDR1 and CDR2: SGHDN and FVKESK. The CDR3 spans 16 residues. V lost 0 bases and J 0 bases, leaving 12 bases between the germline ends. DNA of the CDR3: TGTGCCAGCAGCCAAGAAGTGGGAGCGACCTCCTACGAGCAGTACTTC. Its protein is CASSQEVGATSYEQYF.

The sample holds one count of this clone. The rearrangement uses TRBV19 and TRBJ2-1; TRBD2 might be the D (6 bases). Germline V gene data show CDR1 as LNHDA and CDR2 as SQIVND (reference sequence). This CDR3 spans 15 amino acids. Trimming cost V 3 bases and J 5 bases, with 14 bases left between them. For the CDR3, the DNA is TGTGCCAGTAGTATTTCGGGAGATCGAAACAATGAGCAGTTCTTC. This sequence encodes CASSISGDRNNEQFF.

The chain is built from TRBV5-5 and TRBJ1-3; D is uncertain. Germline CDR1 SGHKS, CDR2 YYEKEE (reference sequence). V gave up 1 base and J gave up 0 bases, with 11 bases separating them. This CDR3 is built from 16 residues. The CDR3 loop reads CASSLMLGSSGNTIYF. The CDR3 DNA follows: TGTGCCAGCAGCTTGATGCTCGGGAGCTCTGGAAACACCATATATTTT.

The chain is built from TRBV6-6 and TRBJ1-3, with a tentative D call TRBD1 (5 bases). In germline, CDR1 is MNHNY, CDR2 SVGAGI (reference sequence). V was pared by 0 bases and J by 2 bases, with 11 bases between. CDR3 length: 16 residues. CDR3 bases: TGTGCCAGCAGTTACTCGGAGCAGGGTGCTGGAAACACCATATATTTT. It is translated as CASSYSEQGAGNTIYF.

Here the CDR3 reads CASSQGAGWDYEQYF. In DNA, the CDR3 is TGTGCCAGCAGCCAAGGGGCAGGGTGGGACTACGAGCAGTACTTC. The chain employs TRBV7-2 and TRBJ2-7; D possibly corresponds to TRBD1 (5 bases). The length of the CDR3 is 15 residues. V was cut by 5 bases and J by 3 bases, with 17 bases left in between. Germline V gene lookup returns CDR1 SGHTA and CDR2 FQGNSA.

This clone came up once. The rearrangement uses TRBV18 and TRBJ2-5; D ambiguous. The V gene lost 2 bases and the J gene lost 4 bases, with 5 bases spanning the gap. The CDR3 has 12 amino acids. Looked up from germline, CDR1 is KGHSH and CDR2 is LQKENI. CDR3 in DNA: TGTGCCAGCTCACCAGGAGTAGAGACCCAGTACTTC. Amino acids: CASSPGVETQYF.

This clone was seen once. This sequence joins TRBV11-2 and TRBJ2-1; 10 positions match TRBD1. Germline-derived CDR1 and CDR2 are SGHAT and FQNNGV. The CDR3 is 16 amino acids. After removal of 5 bases from V and 2 bases from J, the junction contained 6 bases not matched to a gene. CDR3: CASSDRDRGTYNEQFF. Written as DNA, the CDR3 is TGTGCCAGCAGCGACCGGGACAGGGGTACCTACAATGAGCAGTTCTTC.

The rearrangement links TRBV27 to TRBJ1-6, with 7 bases identical to TRBD1. CDR3 size: 15 residues. Germline V gene lookup returns CDR1 MNHEY and CDR2 SMNVEV (reference sequence). Germline trimming cut 4 bases from V and 6 bases from J; bases unmatched to any gene: 6. The CDR3 coding sequence is TGTGCCAGCAGTTCAAGACAGGGAGGTAATTCACCCCTCCACTTT. Amino acid sequence: CASSSRQGGNSPLHF.

The V call is TRBV5-1, the J call TRBJ1-1; 10 nucleotides line up with TRBD1. This CDR3 comprises 17 residues. Germline CDR1 SGHRS, CDR2 YFSETQ. J was trimmed by 5 bases and V by 7 bases; bases with no gene match: 17. CDR3 DNA sequence: TGCGCCAGCCGGAGCTGGGACAGGGGAACTAGAAGAACTGAAGCTTTCTTT. Its translation: CASRSWDRGTRRTEAFF.

The chain recombines TRBV6-6 with TRBJ1-1; D is ambiguous. V lost 8 bases and J lost 5, with 18 bases in between. There are 14 residues in the CDR3. Germline V gene sequence: CDR1 MNHNY, CDR2 SVGAGI (reference sequence). In nucleotides, the CDR3 is TGTGCCAGCTCAACCCCTCTCCCTCGGACTGAAGCTTTCTTT. This encodes CASSTPLPRTEAFF.

This clone was seen a single time. This chain joins TRBV7-2 and TRBJ2-7, with D unresolved. Germline V lookup: CDR1 SGHTA, CDR2 FQGNSA. This CDR3 has 14 residues. Trimming took off 5 bases at V and 3 bases at J, with 14 bases between the two ends. CDR3 DNA: TGTGCCAGCAGCGTGAGAGGCGCGGACTACGAGCAGTACTTC. Its protein product is CASSVRGADYEQYF.

In this sample, this clone turned up once. The V call is TRBV6-5, the J call TRBJ2-7; 9 bases map to TRBD2. The CDR3 spans 16 residues. V was pared by 0 bases and J by 0 bases, with 3 bases of the junction left unmatched. The germline V gene has CDR1 MNHEY and CDR2 SVGAGI. CDR3 amino acids: CASSYSIAGVSYEQYF. CDR3 nucleotide sequence: TGTGCCAGCAGTTACTCAATAGCGGGGGTCTCCTACGAGCAGTACTTC.

The rearrangement links TRBV20-1 to TRBJ1-5; D gene uncertain. The CDR3 spans 14 residues. Trimming shortened V by 3 bases and J by 0 bases, and 9 bases separated the two germline ends. Per germline, CDR1 DFQATT and CDR2 SNEGSKA (reference sequence). The CDR3 loop is CSASPEYSNQPQHF. In nucleotides, the CDR3 is TGCAGTGCTAGTCCAGAATATAGCAATCAGCCCCAGCATTTT.

The V gene is TRBV18, the J gene TRBJ1-2; D is ambiguous. The germline CDR1 and CDR2 sequences are KGHSH and LQKENI. The CDR3 extends over 13 amino acids. V shed 2 bases and J shed 4 bases, with 8 bases lying between them. The CDR3 sequence: CASSPSAIYGYTF. The DNA for the CDR3 is TGTGCCAGCTCACCATCAGCGATCTATGGCTACACCTTC. Looking up the rest from reference TRBV18 and TRBJ1-2 gives the full variable domain: NAGVMQNPRHLVRRRGQEARLRCSPMKGHSHVYWYRQLPEEGLKFMVYLQKENIIDESGMPKERFSAEFPKEGPSILRIQQVVRGDSAAYFCASSPSAIYGYTFGSGTRLTVV.

The CDR3 region has the DNA TGTGCCAGCAGCGTTACAACGAACACTGAAGCTTTCTTT. Translated, it gives CASSVTTNTEAFF. This chain links TRBV11-2 with TRBJ1-1; no definite D call. CDR3 length: 13 residues. CDR1 is SGHAT and CDR2 is FQNNGV in the germline V gene. V lost 5 bases and J 1 base, leaving 8 bases between the germline ends.

Only one count was recorded for this clone. The chain links TRBV7-2 to TRBJ1-1; a possible D gene is TRBD1 (6 bases). Per germline, CDR1 SGHTA and CDR2 FQGNSA. The CDR3 has 14 amino acids. Trimming stripped 3 bases from V and 3 bases from J, with 11 bases between. CDR3 nucleotide sequence: TGTGCCAGCAGCTTTAGTCAGGGGTACACTGAAGCTTTCTTT. Encoded protein: CASSFSQGYTEAFF.

This rearrangement joins TRBV9 to TRBJ2-3, with D tentatively TRBD2 (6 bases). Germline lookup yields CDR1 SGDLS and CDR2 YYNGEE. V dropped 4 bases and J dropped 0 bases, with 12 bases sitting between them. The CDR3 is 15 amino acids. The CDR3 DNA reads as TGTGCCAGCAGCACAAGGGACTCTAGCACAGATACGCAGTATTTT. It translates to CASSTRDSSTDTQYF.

This clone has at least ten counts. The V gene is TRBV6-6, the J gene TRBJ2-5; the match to TRBD2 covers 7 bases. CDR3 size: 15 residues. Germline V gene data show CDR1 as MNHNY and CDR2 as SVGAGI (reference sequence). V lost 7 bases to trimming and J lost 2 bases; unmatched junction nucleotides: 10. CDR3 in amino acids: CASTSLGGSQETQYF. Written as DNA, the CDR3 is TGTGCCAGCACCTCATTGGGAGGGTCACAAGAGACCCAGTACTTC.

The chain employs TRBV28 and TRBJ1-1, with D unclear. In germline, CDR1 is MDHEN, CDR2 SYDVKM. Trimming removed 7 bases at V and 0 bases at J, with 24 bases between. The length of the CDR3 is 18 residues. The CDR3 loop is CASTSSVVGGVLNTEAFF. Here the CDR3 DNA reads TGTGCCAGCACATCCTCCGTCGTGGGAGGTGTGTTGAACACTGAAGCTTTCTTT.

This sequence joins TRBV28 and TRBJ1-1; D is uncertain. Per germline, CDR1 MDHEN and CDR2 SYDVKM. V lost 6 bases and J lost 3, with 8 bases in between. The CDR3 extends over 12 amino acids. CDR3 sequence: CASSPQHTEAFF. The CDR3 region has the DNA TGTGCCAGCAGCCCACAGCACACTGAAGCTTTCTTT. Together with reference TRBV28 and TRBJ1-1, the CDR3 gives the full variable domain: DVKVTQSSRYLVKRTGEKVFLECVQDMDHENMFWYRQDPGLGLRLIYFSYDVKMKEKGDIPEGYSVSREKKERFSLILESASTNQTSMYLCASSPQHTEAFFGQGTRLTVV.

This chain uses TRBV5-1 with TRBJ2-5; D unclear. V lost 4 bases and J 2 bases, leaving 6 bases between the germline ends. This CDR3 is built from 12 residues. Looked up from germline, CDR1 is SGHRS and CDR2 is YFSETQ. CDR3 in amino acids: CASSQQQETQYF. CDR3 sequence (DNA): TGCGCCAGCAGCCAACAACAAGAGACCCAGTACTTC.

The rearrangement joins TRBV20-1 to TRBJ1-3; 8 bases line up with TRBD1. The CDR3 length is 16 residues. V trimming: 3 bases; J trimming: 6 bases; junction bases outside the gene matches: 13. Germline CDR1 and CDR2: DFQATT and SNEGSKA (reference sequence). The CDR3 DNA is TGCAGTGCTAGTTACCCGGGACAGGTTATTGAAAACACCATATATTTT. It encodes CSASYPGQVIENTIYF.

The chain combines TRBV11-2 with TRBJ2-3; no firm D call. CDR3 length: 15 residues. The germline V gene encodes CDR1 SGHAT and CDR2 FQNNGV. Deletions cut 7 bases from V and 5 bases from J, with 19 bases between. The chain's CDR3 is CASTPQSASGDTQYF. The DNA of the CDR3 is TGTGCCAGCACCCCTCAATCCGCGTCAGGAGATACGCAGTATTTT.

With respect to this clone: Given a much more abundant clone one base away, this may be a read error. This chain joins TRBV7-2 and TRBJ2-3, with 9 bases that match TRBD2. V lost 3 bases and J lost 2; bases outside the gene matches: 3. The germline V gene has CDR1 SGHTA and CDR2 FQGNSA. The CDR3 consists of 15 residues. The DNA for the CDR3 is TGTGCCAGCAGCTTTAGCGGGAGCGCCACAGATACGCAGTATTTT. Translating it yields CASSFSGSATDTQYF.

The chain combines TRBV24-1 with TRBJ2-3; the match to TRBD1 covers 8 bases. The CDR3 length is 16 residues. Trimming took 9 bases from V and 1 from J; bases not matched to a gene: 11. The germline CDR1 and CDR2 sequences are KGHDR and SFDVKD. Here the CDR3 DNA reads TGTGCCACCCGGACAGGGAAGGGCAGTGGCACAGATACGCAGTATTTT. The encoded protein is CATRTGKGSGTDTQYF.

The chain carries TRBV15 and TRBJ1-1; 9 nucleotides align to TRBD1. V gave up 1 base and J gave up 4 bases; unmatched junction bases: 7. The CDR3 contains 16 residues. In germline, CDR1 is LNHNV, CDR2 YYDKDF (reference sequence). This CDR3 is CATSRAKGTGTTEAFF. CDR3 in DNA: TGTGCCACCAGCAGAGCTAAAGGGACAGGGACCACTGAAGCTTTCTTT.

The V gene is TRBV18, the J gene TRBJ1-3; D is uncertain. V lost 4 bases, J lost 2 bases, and 6 bases lay in between. Germline CDR1 is KGHSH and CDR2 is LQKENI. This CDR3 has 13 residues. The CDR3 DNA is TGTGCCAGCTCACAGAGAACTGGAAACACCATATATTTT. Protein product: CASSQRTGNTIYF.

This chain uses TRBV12-3 or TRBV12-4 with TRBJ1-5; D unresolved. The CDR3 extends over 13 amino acids. Trimming left V 7 bases short and J 6 bases short, with 13 bases between. The CDR3 is CASTAMSGQPQHF. Here the CDR3 DNA reads TGTGCCAGCACCGCAATGAGCGGTCAGCCCCAGCATTTT.